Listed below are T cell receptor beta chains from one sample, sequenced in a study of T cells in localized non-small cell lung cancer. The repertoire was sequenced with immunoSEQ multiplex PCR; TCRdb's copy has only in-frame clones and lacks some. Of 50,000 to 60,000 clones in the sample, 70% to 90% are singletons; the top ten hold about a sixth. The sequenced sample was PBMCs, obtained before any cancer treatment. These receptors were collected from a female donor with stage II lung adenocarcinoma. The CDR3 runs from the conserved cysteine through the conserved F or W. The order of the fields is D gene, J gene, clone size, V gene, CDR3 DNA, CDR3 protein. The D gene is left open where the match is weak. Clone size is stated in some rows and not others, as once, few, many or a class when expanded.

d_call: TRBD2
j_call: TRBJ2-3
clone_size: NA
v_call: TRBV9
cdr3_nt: TGTGCCAGCAGCGTAGCTCAGCGGGGGACCACAGATACGCAGTATTTT
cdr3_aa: CASSVAQRGTTDTQYF

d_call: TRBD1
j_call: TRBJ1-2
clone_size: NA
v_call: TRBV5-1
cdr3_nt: TGCGCCAGCAGCTTGGCCGCAGGGGGCACCTATGGCTACACCTTC
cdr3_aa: CASSLAAGGTYGYTF

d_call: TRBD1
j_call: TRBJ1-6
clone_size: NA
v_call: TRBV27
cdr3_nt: TGTGCCAGCAGCCCATTGGCAGGGGGCGGCCCACCCCTCCACTTT
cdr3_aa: CASSPLAGGGPPLHF

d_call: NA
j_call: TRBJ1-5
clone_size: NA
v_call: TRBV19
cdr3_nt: TGTGCCAGTAGTCGGACTGGGTTCAATCAGCCCCAGCATTTT
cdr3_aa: CASSRTGFNQPQHF

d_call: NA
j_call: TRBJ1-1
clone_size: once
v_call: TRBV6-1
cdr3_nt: TGTGCCAGCCTATACAGGGAGACCACTGAAGCTTTCTTT
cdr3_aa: CASLYRETTEAFF

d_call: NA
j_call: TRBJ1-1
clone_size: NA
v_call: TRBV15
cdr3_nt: TGTGCCACCAGCCCCAGGCTGAACACTGAAGCTTTCTTT
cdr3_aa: CATSPRLNTEAFF

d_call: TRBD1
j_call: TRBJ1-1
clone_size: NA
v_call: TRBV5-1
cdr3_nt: TGCGCCAGCAGCCGACAGGGAGAAAGCACTGAAGCTTTCTTT
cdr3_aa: CASSRQGESTEAFF

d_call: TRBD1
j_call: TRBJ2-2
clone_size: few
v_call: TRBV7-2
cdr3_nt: TGTGCCAGCAGCTCGGACAGGGGGCTCACCGGGGAGCTGTTTTTT
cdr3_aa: CASSSDRGLTGELFF

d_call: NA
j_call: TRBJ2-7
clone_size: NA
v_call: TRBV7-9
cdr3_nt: TGTGCCAGCAGCCCCAAAATCAGGGTCACCTACGAGCAGTACTTC
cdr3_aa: CASSPKIRVTYEQYF

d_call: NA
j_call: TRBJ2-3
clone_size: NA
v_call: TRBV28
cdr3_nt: TGTGCCAGCAGTTCCCAGTCTGATACGCAGTATTTT
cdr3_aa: CASSSQSDTQYF

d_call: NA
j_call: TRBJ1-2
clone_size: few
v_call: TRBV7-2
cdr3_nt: TGTGCCAGCAGCTTAGTAGGCTCGGCTACCTATGGCTACACCTTC
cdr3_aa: CASSLVGSATYGYTF

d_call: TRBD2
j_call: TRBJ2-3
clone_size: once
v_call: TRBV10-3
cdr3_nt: TGTGCCATCAGTGAGCCATTAGCGGGGCTCCGCACAGATACGCAGTATTTT
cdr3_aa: CAISEPLAGLRTDTQYF

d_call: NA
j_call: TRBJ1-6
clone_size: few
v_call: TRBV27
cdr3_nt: TGTGCCAGCAGTTCCGGGTCCTCTAATTCACCCCTCCACTTT
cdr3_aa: CASSSGSSNSPLHF

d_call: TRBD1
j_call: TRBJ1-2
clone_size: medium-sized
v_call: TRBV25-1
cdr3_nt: TGTGCCAGCAGTGGATGGACAGGGATCCCTTATGGCTACACCTTC
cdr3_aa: CASSGWTGIPYGYTF

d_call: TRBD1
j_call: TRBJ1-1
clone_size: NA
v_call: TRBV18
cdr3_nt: TGTGCCAGCTCACCGCTCCCGGGACAGGGGGGTCGAGCTTTCTTT
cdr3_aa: CASSPLPGQGGRAFF

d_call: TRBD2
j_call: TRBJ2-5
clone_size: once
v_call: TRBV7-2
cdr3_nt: TGTGCCAGCAGTTCTAGCGGGGGGGCCTCGCGGGGAGAGACCCAGTACTTC
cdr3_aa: CASSSSGGASRGETQYF

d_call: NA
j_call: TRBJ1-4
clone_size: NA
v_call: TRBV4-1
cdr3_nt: TGCGCCAGCAGCCAAGGTCCGGGGGCCCTGGGAGAAAAACTGTTTTTT
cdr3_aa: CASSQGPGALGEKLFF

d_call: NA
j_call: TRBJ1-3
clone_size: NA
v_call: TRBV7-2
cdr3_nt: TGTGCCAGCAGCTTTGTTGATGGAAACACCATATATTTT
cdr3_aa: CASSFVDGNTIYF

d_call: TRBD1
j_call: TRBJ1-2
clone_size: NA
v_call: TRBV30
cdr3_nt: TGTGCCTGGAGTCCCGGGACAGGGGGCGGCTACACCTTC
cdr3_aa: CAWSPGTGGGYTF

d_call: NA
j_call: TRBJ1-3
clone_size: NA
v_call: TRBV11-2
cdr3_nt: TGTGCCAGCAGCTTAGGGACAAGTGGAAACACCATATATTTT
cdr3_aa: CASSLGTSGNTIYF

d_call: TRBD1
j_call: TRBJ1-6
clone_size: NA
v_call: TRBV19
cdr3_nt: TGTGCCAGTAGTACCAGGGGGCTGCCCTATAATTCACCCCTCCACTTT
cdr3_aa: CASSTRGLPYNSPLHF

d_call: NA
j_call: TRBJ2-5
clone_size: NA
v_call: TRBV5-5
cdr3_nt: TGTGCCAGCAGCTTTAGACTTCAAGAGACCCAGTACTTC
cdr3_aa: CASSFRLQETQYF

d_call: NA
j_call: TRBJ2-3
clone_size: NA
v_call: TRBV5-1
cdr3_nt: TGCGCCAGCAGCATGTTGACAGCCCAAGATACGCAGTATTTT
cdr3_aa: CASSMLTAQDTQYF

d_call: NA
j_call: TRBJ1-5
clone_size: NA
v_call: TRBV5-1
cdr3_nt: TGCGCCAGCAGCTTGGATGGGGATGGCAATCAGCCCCAGCATTTT
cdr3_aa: CASSLDGDGNQPQHF

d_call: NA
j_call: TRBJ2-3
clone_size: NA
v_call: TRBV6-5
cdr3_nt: TGTGCCAGCAGTTACTCGCAAGTCCCGAGGGGAGATACGCAGTATTTT
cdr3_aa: CASSYSQVPRGDTQYF

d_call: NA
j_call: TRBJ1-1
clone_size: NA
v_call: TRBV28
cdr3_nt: TGTGCCAGCAGTTTAAGGACGAACACTGAAGCTTTCTTT
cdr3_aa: CASSLRTNTEAFF

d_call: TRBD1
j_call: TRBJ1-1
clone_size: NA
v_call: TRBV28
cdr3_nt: TGTGCCAGCAGTAGCCGGGACAGCTACATGAACACTGAAGCTTTCTTT
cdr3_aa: CASSSRDSYMNTEAFF

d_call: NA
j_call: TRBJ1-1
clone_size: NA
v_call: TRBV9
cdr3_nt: TGTGCCAGCAGCGTAAAAGGGAACACTGAAGCTTTCTTT
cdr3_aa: CASSVKGNTEAFF

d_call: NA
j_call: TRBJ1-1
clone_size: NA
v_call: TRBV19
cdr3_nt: TGTGCCAGTAGTATTAGGGGGGGAGATGAAGCTTTCTTT
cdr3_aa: CASSIRGGDEAFF

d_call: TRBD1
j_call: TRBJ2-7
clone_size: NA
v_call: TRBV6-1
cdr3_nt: TGTGCCAGCCCCCTCCGGGCAGGGGGACCCTACGAGCAGTACTTC
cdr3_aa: CASPLRAGGPYEQYF

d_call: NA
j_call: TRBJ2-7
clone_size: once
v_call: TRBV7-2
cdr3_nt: TGTGCCAGCAGCGAGGGACTGGGTCACGAGCAGTACTTC
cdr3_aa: CASSEGLGHEQYF

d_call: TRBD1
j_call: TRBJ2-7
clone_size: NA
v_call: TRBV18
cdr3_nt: TGTGCCAGCTCACCACCCTCGGACAGGGTAGTCGGAAAGCAGTACTTC
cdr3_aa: CASSPPSDRVVGKQYF

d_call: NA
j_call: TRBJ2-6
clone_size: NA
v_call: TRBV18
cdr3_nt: TGTGCCAGCTCACCGGGGAGGGGGCCTGGGGCCAACGTCCTGACTTTC
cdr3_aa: CASSPGRGPGANVLTF

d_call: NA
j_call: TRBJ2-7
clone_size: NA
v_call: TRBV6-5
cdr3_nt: TGTGCCAGCAGTTATGCAGGACCTCCCTACGAGCAGTACTTC
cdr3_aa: CASSYAGPPYEQYF

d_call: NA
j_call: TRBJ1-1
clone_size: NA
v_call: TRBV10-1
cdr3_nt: TGCGCCAGCATGCCGGACATTCCGAACACTGAAGCTTTCTTT
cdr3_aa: CASMPDIPNTEAFF

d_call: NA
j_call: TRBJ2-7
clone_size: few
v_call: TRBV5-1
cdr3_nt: TGCGCCAGCAGCTTGGAGGGGGTTCCCTACGAGCAGTACTTC
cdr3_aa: CASSLEGVPYEQYF

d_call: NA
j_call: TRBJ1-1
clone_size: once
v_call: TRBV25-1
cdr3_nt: TGTGCCAGCAGTGAATTAAGGAACACTGAAGCTTTCTTT
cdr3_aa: CASSELRNTEAFF

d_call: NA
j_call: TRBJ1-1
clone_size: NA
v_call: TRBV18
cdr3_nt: TGTGCCAGCTCGAAAGGGGAAGGTGAAGCTTTCTTT
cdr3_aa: CASSKGEGEAFF

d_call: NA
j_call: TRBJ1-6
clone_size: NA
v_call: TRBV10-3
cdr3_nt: TGTGCCATCAGTGTGGAAGGTAATTCACCCCTCCACTTT
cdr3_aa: CAISVEGNSPLHF

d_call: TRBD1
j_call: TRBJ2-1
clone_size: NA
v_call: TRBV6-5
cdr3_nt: TGTGCCAGCAGGACAGGGGGTTATAGGAATGAGCAGTTCTTC
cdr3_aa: CASRTGGYRNEQFF

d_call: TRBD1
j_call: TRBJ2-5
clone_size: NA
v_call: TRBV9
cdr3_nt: TGTGCCAGCAGCCCCAGGACAGGCGCGGAACAGACCCAGTACTTC
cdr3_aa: CASSPRTGAEQTQYF

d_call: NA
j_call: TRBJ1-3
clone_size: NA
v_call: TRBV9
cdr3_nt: TGTGCCAGCACCGATTCCCACAGGTCCGCTGGAAACACCATATATTTT
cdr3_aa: CASTDSHRSAGNTIYF

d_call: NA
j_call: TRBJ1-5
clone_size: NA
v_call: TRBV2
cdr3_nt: TGTGCCAGCGGCCGGGACACCGAGGATCAGCCCCAGCATTTT
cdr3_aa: CASGRDTEDQPQHF

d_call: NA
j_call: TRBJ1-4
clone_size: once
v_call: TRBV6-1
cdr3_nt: TGTGCCAGCAGTGAAGCCGAGGGATCAGGTGAAAAACTGTTTTTT
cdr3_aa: CASSEAEGSGEKLFF

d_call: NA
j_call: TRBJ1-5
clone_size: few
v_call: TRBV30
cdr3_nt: TGTGCCTGGAGTGTAGGTCCGAATCAGCCCCAGCATTTT
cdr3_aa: CAWSVGPNQPQHF

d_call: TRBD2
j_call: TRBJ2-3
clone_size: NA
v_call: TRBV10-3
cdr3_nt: TGTGCCATCAGTAATCTCGGTACTAGCGGATTCACAGATACGCAGTATTTT
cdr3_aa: CAISNLGTSGFTDTQYF

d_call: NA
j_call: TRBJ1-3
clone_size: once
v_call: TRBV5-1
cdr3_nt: TGCGCCAGCAGCTTAGGATACTCTGGAAACACCATATATTTT
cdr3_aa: CASSLGYSGNTIYF

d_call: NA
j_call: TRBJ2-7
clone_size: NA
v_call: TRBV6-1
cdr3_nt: TGTGCCAGCAGTTTGACAGTAACCTACGAGCAGTACTTC
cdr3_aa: CASSLTVTYEQYF

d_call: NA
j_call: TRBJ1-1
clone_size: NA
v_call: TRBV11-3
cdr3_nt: TGTGCCAGCAGCTTCAACATAAACACTGAAGCTTTCTTT
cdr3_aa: CASSFNINTEAFF

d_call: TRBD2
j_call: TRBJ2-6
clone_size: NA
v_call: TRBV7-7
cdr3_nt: TGTGCTAGCGGCCCGTACGGGGGGGGAGCCTCTGGGGCCAACGTCCTGACTTTC
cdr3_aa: CASGPYGGGASGANVLTF

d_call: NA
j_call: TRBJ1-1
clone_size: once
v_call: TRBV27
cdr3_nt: TGTGCCAGCAGTTTAAGGGGAAGAACTGAAGCTTTCTTT
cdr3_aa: CASSLRGRTEAFF

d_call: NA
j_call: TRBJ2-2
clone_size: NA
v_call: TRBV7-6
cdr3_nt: TGTGCCAGCAGCTTAGCTACAGAGGGCGGGGGCTCGGACACCGGGGAGCTGTTTTTT
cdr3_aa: CASSLATEGGGSDTGELFF